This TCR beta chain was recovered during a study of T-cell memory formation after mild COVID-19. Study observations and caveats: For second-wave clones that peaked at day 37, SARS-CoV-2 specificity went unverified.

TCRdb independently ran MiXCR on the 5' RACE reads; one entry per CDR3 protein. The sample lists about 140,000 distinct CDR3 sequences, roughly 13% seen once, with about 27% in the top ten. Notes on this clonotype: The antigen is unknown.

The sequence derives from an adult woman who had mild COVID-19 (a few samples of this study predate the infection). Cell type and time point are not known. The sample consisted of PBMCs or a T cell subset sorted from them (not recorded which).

The CDR3 nucleotides read TGTGCCAGCATCCCCCCGGGGGGCCTTTACAATGAGCAGTTCTTC. Translation gives CASIPPGGLYNEQFF. V and J are TRBV27 and TRBJ2-1; D is possibly TRBD2 (7 bases). CDR1 and CDR2 (germline): MNHEY, SMNVEV (reference sequence). The CDR3 runs to 15 residues. V was trimmed by 7 bases and J by 4 bases, leaving 17 bases between them.